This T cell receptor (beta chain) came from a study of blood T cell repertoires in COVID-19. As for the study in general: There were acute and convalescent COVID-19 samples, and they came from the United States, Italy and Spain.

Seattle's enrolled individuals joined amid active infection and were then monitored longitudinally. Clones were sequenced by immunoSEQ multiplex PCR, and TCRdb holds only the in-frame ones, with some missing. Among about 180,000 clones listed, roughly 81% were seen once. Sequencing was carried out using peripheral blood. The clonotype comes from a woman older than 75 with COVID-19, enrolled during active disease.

CDR3 loop: CAIGERYPSGNTIYF. CDR3 DNA: TGTGCCATCGGGGAGAGGTACCCCTCTGGAAACACCATATATTTT. The V and J genes are TRBV10-3 and TRBJ1-3; D unresolved. Germline V gene sequence: CDR1 ENHRY, CDR2 SYGVKD. CDR3 length: 15 residues. Trimming took off 8 bases at V and 0 bases at J, with 14 bases between the two ends.